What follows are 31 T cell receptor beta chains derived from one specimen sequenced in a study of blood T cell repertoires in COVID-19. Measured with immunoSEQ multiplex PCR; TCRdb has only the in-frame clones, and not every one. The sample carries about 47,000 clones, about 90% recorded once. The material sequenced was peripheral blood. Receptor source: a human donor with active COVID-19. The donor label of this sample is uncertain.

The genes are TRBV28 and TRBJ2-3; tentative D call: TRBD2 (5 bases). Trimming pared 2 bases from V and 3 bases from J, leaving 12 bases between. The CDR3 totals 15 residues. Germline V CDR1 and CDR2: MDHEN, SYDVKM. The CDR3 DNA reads TGTGCCAGCAGTTTAACATCGGGATGGACAGATACGCAGTATTTT. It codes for CASSLTSGWTDTQYF.

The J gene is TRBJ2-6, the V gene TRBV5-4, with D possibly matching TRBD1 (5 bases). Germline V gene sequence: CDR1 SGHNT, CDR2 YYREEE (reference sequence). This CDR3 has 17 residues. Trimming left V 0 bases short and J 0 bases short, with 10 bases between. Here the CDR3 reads CASSLGGRGSGANVLTF. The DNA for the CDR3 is TGTGCCAGCAGCTTGGGGGGCCGTGGCTCTGGGGCCAACGTCCTGACTTTC.

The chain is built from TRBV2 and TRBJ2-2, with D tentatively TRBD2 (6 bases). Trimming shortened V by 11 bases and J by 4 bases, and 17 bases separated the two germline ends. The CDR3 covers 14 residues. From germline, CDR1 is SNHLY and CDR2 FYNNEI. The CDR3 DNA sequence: TGTGCCGGATCTTACAGCGGGTCCACCGGGGAGCTGTTTTTT. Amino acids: CAGSYSGSTGELFF.

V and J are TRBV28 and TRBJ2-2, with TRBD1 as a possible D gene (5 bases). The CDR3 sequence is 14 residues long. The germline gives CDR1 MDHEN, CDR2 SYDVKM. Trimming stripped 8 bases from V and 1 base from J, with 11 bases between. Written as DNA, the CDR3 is TGTGCCAGCGCGCAGGGCGGGAACACCGGGGAGCTGTTTTTT. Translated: CASAQGGNTGELFF.

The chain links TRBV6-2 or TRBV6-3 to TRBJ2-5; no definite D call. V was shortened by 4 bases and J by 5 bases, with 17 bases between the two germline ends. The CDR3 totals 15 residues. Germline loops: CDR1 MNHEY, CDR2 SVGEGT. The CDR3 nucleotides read TGTGCCAGCAGTTTCGGCGGTACGCTTTGGGAGACCCAGTACTTC. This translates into CASSFGGTLWETQYF.

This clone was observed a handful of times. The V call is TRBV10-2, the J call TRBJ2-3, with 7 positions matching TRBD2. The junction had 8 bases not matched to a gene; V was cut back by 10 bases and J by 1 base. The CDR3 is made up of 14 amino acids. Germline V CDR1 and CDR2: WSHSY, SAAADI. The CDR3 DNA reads TGCGCCACCGGAGCGGGGTTTGGCACAGATACGCAGTATTTT. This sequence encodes CATGAGFGTDTQYF.

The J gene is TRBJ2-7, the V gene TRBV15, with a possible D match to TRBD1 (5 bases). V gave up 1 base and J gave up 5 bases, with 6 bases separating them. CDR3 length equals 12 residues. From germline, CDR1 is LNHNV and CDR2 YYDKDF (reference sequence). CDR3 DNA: TGTGCCACCAGCAGAGGCAGGGACGAGCAGTACTTC. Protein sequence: CATSRGRDEQYF.

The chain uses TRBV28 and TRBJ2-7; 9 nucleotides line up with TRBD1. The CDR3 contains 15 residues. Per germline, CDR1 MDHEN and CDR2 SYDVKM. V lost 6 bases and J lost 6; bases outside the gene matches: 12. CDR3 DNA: TGTGCCAGCAGAGATACTGGGACAGGGAATAGCGAGCAGTACTTC. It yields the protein CASRDTGTGNSEQYF.

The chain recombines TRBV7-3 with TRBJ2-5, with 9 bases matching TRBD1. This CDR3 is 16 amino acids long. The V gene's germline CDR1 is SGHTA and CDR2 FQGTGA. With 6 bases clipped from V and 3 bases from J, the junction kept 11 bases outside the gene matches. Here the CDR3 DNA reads TGTGCCAGCAGTGGCCCGGGACAGGGATGGGAAGAGACCCAGTACTTC. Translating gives CASSGPGQGWEETQYF.

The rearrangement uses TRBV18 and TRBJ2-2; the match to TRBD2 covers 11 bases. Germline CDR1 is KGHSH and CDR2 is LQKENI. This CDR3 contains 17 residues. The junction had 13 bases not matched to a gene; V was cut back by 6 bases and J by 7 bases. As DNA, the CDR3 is TGTGCCAGCTCGCGCGGACTAGCGGGCTCAGGCGGCGGGGAGCTGTTTTTT. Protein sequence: CASSRGLAGSGGGELFF.

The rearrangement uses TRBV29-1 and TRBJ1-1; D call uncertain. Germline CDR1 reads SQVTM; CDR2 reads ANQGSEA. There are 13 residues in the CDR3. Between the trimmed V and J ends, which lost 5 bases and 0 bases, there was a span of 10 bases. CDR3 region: CSVQAYMNTEAFF. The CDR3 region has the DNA TGCAGCGTTCAGGCCTACATGAACACTGAAGCTTTCTTT. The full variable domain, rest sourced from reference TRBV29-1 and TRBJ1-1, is SAVISQKPSRDICQRGTSLTIQCQVDSQVTMMFWYRQQPGQSLTLIATANQGSEATYESGFVIDKFPISRPNLTFSTLTVSNMSPEDSSIYLCSVQAYMNTEAFFGQGTRLTVV.

The DNA for the CDR3 is TGTGCCAGCAGCGTAGCGGACAGGGGGCGGGTAGATACGCAGTATTTT. Translating it yields CASSVADRGRVDTQYF. The chain couples TRBV9 to TRBJ2-3; 11 bases align to TRBD1. Trimming removed 0 bases from V and 5 bases from J; junction bases left unmatched: 5. The germline gives CDR1 SGDLS, CDR2 YYNGEE. This CDR3 is 16 amino acids long.

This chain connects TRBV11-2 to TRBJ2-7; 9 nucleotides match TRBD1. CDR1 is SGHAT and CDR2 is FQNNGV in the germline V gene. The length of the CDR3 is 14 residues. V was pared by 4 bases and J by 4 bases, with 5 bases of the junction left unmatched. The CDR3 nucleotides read TGTGCCAGCAGCTGGTACAGGGGGCAATACGAGCAGTACTTC. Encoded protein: CASSWYRGQYEQYF.

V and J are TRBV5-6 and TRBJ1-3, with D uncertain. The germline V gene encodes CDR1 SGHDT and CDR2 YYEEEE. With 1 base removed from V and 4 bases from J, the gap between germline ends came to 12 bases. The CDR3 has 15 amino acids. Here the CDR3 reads CASSLYSKSGNTIYF. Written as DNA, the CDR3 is TGTGCCAGCAGCTTGTACTCGAAGTCCGGAAACACCATATATTTT.

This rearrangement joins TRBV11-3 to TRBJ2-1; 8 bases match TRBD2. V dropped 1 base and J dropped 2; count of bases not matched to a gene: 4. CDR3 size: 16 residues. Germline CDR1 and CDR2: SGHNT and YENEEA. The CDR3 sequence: CASSLGNSGAYNEQFF. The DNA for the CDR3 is TGTGCCAGCAGCTTAGGGAATAGCGGGGCCTACAATGAGCAGTTCTTC.

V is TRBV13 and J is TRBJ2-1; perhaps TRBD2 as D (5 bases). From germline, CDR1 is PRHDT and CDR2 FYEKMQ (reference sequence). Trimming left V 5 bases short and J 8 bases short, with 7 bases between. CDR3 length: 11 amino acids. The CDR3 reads CASSISDEQFF. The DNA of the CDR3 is TGTGCCAGCAGCATTAGCGATGAGCAGTTCTTC.

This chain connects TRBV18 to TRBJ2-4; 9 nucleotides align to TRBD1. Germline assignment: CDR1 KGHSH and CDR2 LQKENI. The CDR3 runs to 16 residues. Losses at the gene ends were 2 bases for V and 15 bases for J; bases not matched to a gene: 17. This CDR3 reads CASSPVTGTGNPVRYF. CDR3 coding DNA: TGTGCCAGCTCACCAGTTACCGGGACAGGGAACCCTGTTAGGTACTTC. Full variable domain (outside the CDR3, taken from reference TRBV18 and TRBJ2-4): NAGVMQNPRHLVRRRGQEARLRCSPMKGHSHVYWYRQLPEEGLKFMVYLQKENIIDESGMPKERFSAEFPKEGPSILRIQQVVRGDSAAYFCASSPVTGTGNPVRYFGAGTRLSVL.

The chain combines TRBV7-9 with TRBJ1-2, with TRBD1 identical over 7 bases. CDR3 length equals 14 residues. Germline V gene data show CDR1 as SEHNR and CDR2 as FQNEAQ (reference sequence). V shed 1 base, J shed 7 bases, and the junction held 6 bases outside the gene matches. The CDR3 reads CASSLGDRDGGYTF. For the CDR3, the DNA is TGTGCCAGCAGCTTAGGCGACAGGGATGGTGGCTACACCTTC.

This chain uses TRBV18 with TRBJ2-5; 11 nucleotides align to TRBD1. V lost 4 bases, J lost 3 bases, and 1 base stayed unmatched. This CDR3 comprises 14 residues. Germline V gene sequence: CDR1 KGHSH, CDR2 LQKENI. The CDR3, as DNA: TGTGCCAGCTCACGGGACAGGGGGGAAGAGACCCAGTACTTC. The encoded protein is CASSRDRGEETQYF.

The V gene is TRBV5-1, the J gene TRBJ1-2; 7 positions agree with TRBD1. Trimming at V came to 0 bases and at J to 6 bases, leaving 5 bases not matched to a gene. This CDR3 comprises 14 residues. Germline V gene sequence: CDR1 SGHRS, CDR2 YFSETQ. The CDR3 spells CASSLEGAQNGYTF. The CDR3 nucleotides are TGCGCCAGCAGCTTGGAGGGGGCGCAAAATGGCTACACCTTC.

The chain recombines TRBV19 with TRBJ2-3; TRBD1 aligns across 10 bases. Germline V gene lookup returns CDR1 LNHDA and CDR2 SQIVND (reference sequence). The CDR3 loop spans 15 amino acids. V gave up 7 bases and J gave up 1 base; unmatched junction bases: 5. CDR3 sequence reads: CASNAGTGGTDTQYF. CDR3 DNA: TGTGCCAGTAACGCGGGGACAGGGGGCACAGATACGCAGTATTTT.

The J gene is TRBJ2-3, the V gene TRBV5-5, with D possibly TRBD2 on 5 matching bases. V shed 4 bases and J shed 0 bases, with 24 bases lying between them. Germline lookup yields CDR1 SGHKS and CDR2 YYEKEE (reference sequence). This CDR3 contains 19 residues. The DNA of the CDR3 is TGTGCCAGCAGCCCACTAGAGTGGCCCGGCAGTTCTAGCACAGATACGCAGTATTTT. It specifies CASSPLEWPGSSSTDTQYF.

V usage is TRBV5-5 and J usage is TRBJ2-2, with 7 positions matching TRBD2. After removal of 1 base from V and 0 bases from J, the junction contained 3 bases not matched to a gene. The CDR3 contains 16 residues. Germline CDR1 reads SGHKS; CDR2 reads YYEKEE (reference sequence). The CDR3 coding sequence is TGTGCCAGCAGCTTGACTAGCGTCCCGAACACCGGGGAGCTGTTTTTT. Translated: CASSLTSVPNTGELFF.

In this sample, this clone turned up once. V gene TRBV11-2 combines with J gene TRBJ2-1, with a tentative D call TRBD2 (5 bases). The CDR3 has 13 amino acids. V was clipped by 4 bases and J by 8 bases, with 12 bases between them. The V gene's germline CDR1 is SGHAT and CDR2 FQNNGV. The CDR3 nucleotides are TGTGCCAGCAGCTACACTAGTAACTATGAGCAGTTCTTC. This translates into CASSYTSNYEQFF. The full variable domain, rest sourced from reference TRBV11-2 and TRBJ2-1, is EAGVAQSPRYKIIEKRQSVAFWCNPISGHATLYWYQQILGQGPKLLIQFQNNGVVDDSQLPKDRFSAERLKGVDSTLKIQPAKLEDSAVYLCASSYTSNYEQFFGPGTRLTVL.

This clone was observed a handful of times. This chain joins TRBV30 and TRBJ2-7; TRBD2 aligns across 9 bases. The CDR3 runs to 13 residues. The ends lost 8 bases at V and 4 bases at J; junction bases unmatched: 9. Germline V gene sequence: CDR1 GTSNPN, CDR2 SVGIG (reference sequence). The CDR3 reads CAREKRGEYEQYF. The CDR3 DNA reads TGTGCCCGGGAGAAGCGGGGGGAGTACGAGCAGTACTTC.

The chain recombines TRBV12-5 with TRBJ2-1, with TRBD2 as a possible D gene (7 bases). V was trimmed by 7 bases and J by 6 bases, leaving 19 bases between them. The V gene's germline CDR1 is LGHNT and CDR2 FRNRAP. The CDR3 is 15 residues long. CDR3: CASAEDKGGGNEQFF. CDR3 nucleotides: TGTGCTAGTGCCGAGGACAAGGGAGGGGGCAATGAGCAGTTCTTC.

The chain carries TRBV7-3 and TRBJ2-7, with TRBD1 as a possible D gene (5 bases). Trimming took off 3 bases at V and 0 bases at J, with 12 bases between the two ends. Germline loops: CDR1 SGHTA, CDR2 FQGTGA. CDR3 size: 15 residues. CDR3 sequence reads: CASSFDSTSSYEQYF. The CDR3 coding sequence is TGTGCCAGCAGCTTTGACAGTACAAGCTCCTACGAGCAGTACTTC.

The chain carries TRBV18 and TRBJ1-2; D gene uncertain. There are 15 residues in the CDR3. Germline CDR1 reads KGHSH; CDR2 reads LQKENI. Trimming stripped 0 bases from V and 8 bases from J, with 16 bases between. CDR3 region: CASSPPQTATRGYTF. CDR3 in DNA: TGTGCCAGCTCACCACCCCAGACGGCGACGCGGGGCTACACCTTC.

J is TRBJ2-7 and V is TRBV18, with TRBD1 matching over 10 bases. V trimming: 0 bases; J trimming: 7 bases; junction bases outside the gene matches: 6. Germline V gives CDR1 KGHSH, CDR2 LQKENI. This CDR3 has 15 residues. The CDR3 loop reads CASSPPDRGGREQYF. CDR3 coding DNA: TGTGCCAGCTCACCACCGGACAGGGGGGGCCGGGAGCAGTACTTC.

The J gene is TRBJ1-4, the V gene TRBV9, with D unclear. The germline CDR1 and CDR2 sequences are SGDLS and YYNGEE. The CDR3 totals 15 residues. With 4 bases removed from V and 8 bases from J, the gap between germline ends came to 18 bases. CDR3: CASSPLTGSWEKLFF. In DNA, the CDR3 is TGTGCCAGCAGCCCTCTAACCGGGTCTTGGGAAAAACTGTTTTTT.

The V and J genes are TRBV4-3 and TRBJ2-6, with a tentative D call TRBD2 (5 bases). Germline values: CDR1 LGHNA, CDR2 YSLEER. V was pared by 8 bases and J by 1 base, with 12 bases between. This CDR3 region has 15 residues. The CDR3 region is CASGITGSGANVLTF. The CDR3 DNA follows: TGCGCCAGCGGCATAACGGGGTCTGGGGCCAACGTCCTGACTTTC.